Listed here is a single T cell receptor (beta chain). The data were obtained in a study of blood T cell repertoires in COVID-19. Germline CDR1 and CDR2: LGHDT and YNNKEL (reference sequence). The CDR3 totals 15 residues. The J segment lost 7 bases and the V segment lost 6 bases, leaving 9 bases of the junction unmatched. In assigning cohorts, the study relied on participant-reported clinical history. As processed by the authors: How many nucleated cells were present was estimated from reference gene primer amplification. Profiled with immunoSEQ multiplex PCR; TCRdb holds only in-frame clones, not every one. V and J calls and clone size are given by that table; D and trimming were obtained from the DNA. In the table there are 150,000 to 200,000 clones, around 79% of which are singletons.

The clonotype originates from a middle-aged man who had recovered from COVID-19. The chain has TRBV3-1 (or the pseudogene TRBV3-2) and TRBJ2-1, with 10 nucleotides matching TRBD2. The sequenced material came from PBMCs or T cells enriched from blood (not recorded which). CDR3: CASRLRLAGVNEQFF. In DNA form, the CDR3 reads TGTGCCAGCAGACTTCGGCTAGCGGGAGTGAATGAGCAGTTCTTC.